This TCR beta chain is drawn from a study of long-term antiretroviral therapy in people with HIV. Whole-study results and caveats: Post-ART, diversity grew, though it stayed under transplant donor control levels. The study lacked data on ART adherence, viral resistance or therapy changes. HIV repertoire CDR3 lengths ranged less widely than those of controls.

The ends were cut back, 6 bases at V and 0 bases at J, with 19 bases in the middle. The CDR3 loop spans 17 amino acids. Per the germline V gene, CDR1 is SGDLS and CDR2 is YYNGEE. As to this clone: Its antigen is as yet unknown.

Researchers ran immunoSEQ v3.0 at survey level. The assay was immunoSEQ multiplex PCR, and TCRdb's table has in-frame clones only and misses some. The sample shows some 20,000 clones, roughly 80% of them seen only once. Sequenced material: unsorted PBMCs, taken 5.9 years after starting antiretroviral therapy. This sequence joins TRBV9 and TRBJ1-3; TRBD1 is a possible D gene (6 bases). The clonotype originates from a young man with HIV. CDR3 sequence: CASTRGGGIFSGNTIYF. The CDR3 DNA reads as TGTGCCAGCACCCGAGGGGGAGGGATCTTCTCTGGAAACACCATATATTTT.